These 18 T cell receptor beta chains share one sample of origin, sequenced in a study of blood T cell repertoires in COVID-19. TCRdb's table, derived via immunoSEQ multiplex PCR, lists solely in-frame clones and lacks some. The sample carries around 150,000 clones, about 80% recorded once. The sequenced sample consisted of peripheral blood. The receptors come from an older woman with acute or convalescent COVID-19.

This clone appeared a single time. The gene calls are TRBV28 and TRBJ2-1; tentative D call: TRBD2 (5 bases). Germline values: CDR1 MDHEN, CDR2 SYDVKM. This CDR3 has 17 residues. V shed 3 bases and J shed 1 base, with 16 bases lying between them. The CDR3 region has the DNA TGTGCCAGCAGTTTGCGTTTCGCGGGTGGGTCCTACAATGAGCAGTTCTTC. Its protein product is CASSLRFAGGSYNEQFF.

The chain is built from TRBV6-6 and TRBJ2-7; D not resolved. V was shortened by 6 bases and J by 0 bases, with 15 bases between the two germline ends. The V gene's germline CDR1 is MNHNY and CDR2 SVGAGI (reference sequence). This CDR3 spans 15 amino acids. The CDR3 reads CASSRSSGGSYEQYF. DNA of the CDR3: TGTGCCAGCAGCCGGAGCTCGGGTGGCTCCTACGAGCAGTACTTC.

V gene TRBV7-9 combines with J gene TRBJ2-1, with 9 bases identical to TRBD1. The CDR3 length is 16 residues. Germline V gene data show CDR1 as SEHNR and CDR2 as FQNEAQ (reference sequence). Trimming took 0 bases from V and 2 from J; bases not matched to a gene: 2. DNA for the CDR3: TGTGCCAGCAGCTTAGCGAGGACAGGGGCCTACAATGAGCAGTTCTTC. Amino acids: CASSLARTGAYNEQFF.

This clone has only a few counts. The gene calls are TRBV19 and TRBJ2-6; possibly TRBD1 for D (6 bases). From germline, CDR1 is LNHDA and CDR2 SQIVND (reference sequence). Between the trimmed V and J ends, which lost 5 bases and 0 bases, there was a span of 17 bases. The CDR3 length is 18 residues. CDR3: CASSGRGDTSSGANVLTF. The CDR3, as DNA: TGTGCCAGTAGTGGTCGTGGGGACACGAGCTCTGGGGCCAACGTCCTGACTTTC.

V is TRBV6-5 and J is TRBJ2-7, with 10 bases fitting TRBD2. The CDR3 spans 15 residues. The germline V gene encodes CDR1 MNHEY and CDR2 SVGAGI. Trimming took 2 bases from V and 3 from J; bases not matched to a gene: 4. This CDR3 reads CASSYVTSGIYEQYF. The CDR3 region has the DNA TGTGCCAGCAGTTACGTCACTAGCGGGATCTACGAGCAGTACTTC.

The chain uses TRBV6-2 or TRBV6-3 and TRBJ1-1, with TRBD1 matching 7 bases. With V trimmed by 6 bases and J by 3 bases, 4 bases remained unmatched. The CDR3 is made up of 13 amino acids. The germline CDR1 and CDR2 sequences are MNHEY and SVGEGT. The CDR3 loop is CASSSTGDTEAFF. The CDR3 DNA reads TGTGCCAGCAGCTCCACAGGGGACACTGAAGCTTTCTTT.

V is TRBV7-3 and J is TRBJ1-1; no firm D call. The germline CDR1 and CDR2 sequences are SGHTA and FQGTGA. Trimming removed 2 bases from V and 1 base from J, with 5 bases in between. The CDR3 has 13 residues. The CDR3 sequence is CASSLGENTEAFF. The CDR3 nucleotides read TGTGCCAGCAGCTTAGGAGAGAACACTGAAGCTTTCTTT.

The chain has TRBV4-2 and TRBJ2-7; D uncertain. V lost 2 bases and J lost 4, with 3 bases in between. The CDR3 sequence is 11 residues long. From germline, CDR1 is LGHNA and CDR2 YNFKEQ. CDR3 loop: CASSQHYEQYF. CDR3 sequence (DNA): TGTGCCAGCAGCCAACATTACGAGCAGTACTTC.

J is TRBJ2-2 and V is TRBV7-9; TRBD2 might be the D (5 bases). Trimming stripped 1 base from V and 6 bases from J, with 6 bases between. Looked up from germline, CDR1 is SEHNR and CDR2 is FQNEAQ (reference sequence). This CDR3 comprises 13 residues. Here the CDR3 reads CASSLVGAGELFF. The CDR3, as DNA: TGTGCCAGCAGCTTAGTCGGGGCCGGGGAGCTGTTTTTT.

The chain carries TRBV27 and TRBJ1-2; D unresolved. Germline V gene sequence: CDR1 MNHEY, CDR2 SMNVEV (reference sequence). Trimming stripped 3 bases from V and 4 bases from J, with 12 bases between. The CDR3 extends over 14 amino acids. CDR3 sequence reads: CASSLGRWAYGYTF. CDR3 sequence (DNA): TGTGCCAGCAGTTTGGGCAGGTGGGCCTATGGCTACACCTTC.

V is TRBV28 and J is TRBJ2-7, with 9 bases matching TRBD1. The CDR3 consists of 13 residues. CDR1 and CDR2 from the germline V gene are MDHEN and SYDVKM. V lost 10 bases and J lost 0; bases outside the gene matches: 4. This CDR3 reads CAISTGGSYEQYF. In DNA, the CDR3 is TGTGCCATCTCGACAGGGGGCTCCTACGAGCAGTACTTC.

The rearrangement joins TRBV30 to TRBJ2-5, with TRBD2 matching over 9 bases. The CDR3 runs to 15 residues. CDR1 is GTSNPN and CDR2 is SVGIG in the germline V gene (reference sequence). V lost 1 base to trimming and J lost 1 base; unmatched junction nucleotides: 4. DNA for the CDR3: TGTGCCTGGAGTGAGGCGGGAGGGTCCCAAGAGACCCAGTACTTC. This gives the protein CAWSEAGGSQETQYF.

The chain is built from TRBV5-1 and TRBJ1-1, with a weak D call TRBD1 (6 bases). The CDR3 runs 14 residues. V was cut by 4 bases and J by 5 bases, with 15 bases left in between. Germline V gene lookup returns CDR1 SGHRS and CDR2 YFSETQ. DNA for the CDR3: TGCGCCAGCAGCGTGGACAGCAGGAATACTGAAGCTTTCTTT. Translation gives CASSVDSRNTEAFF.

The J gene is TRBJ1-6, the V gene TRBV5-6, with D unclear. CDR1 and CDR2 from the germline V gene are SGHDT and YYEEEE. The ends were cut back, 5 bases at V and 8 bases at J, with 17 bases in the middle. This CDR3 is 15 amino acids long. CDR3 bases: TGTGCCAGCAGAGAGAGACGGGGAAGGTATTCACCCCTCCACTTT. Translation: CASRERRGRYSPLHF.

The chain has TRBV6-1 and TRBJ1-5, with 9 bases that match TRBD1. Per the germline V gene, CDR1 is MNHNS and CDR2 is SASEGT. CDR3 length: 16 residues. The V and J ends lost 4 bases and 0 bases, in that order; junction bases with no gene match: 4. CDR3 sequence reads: CASSGGTGYSNQPQHF. As DNA, the CDR3 is TGTGCCAGCAGTGGGGGGACAGGGTATAGCAATCAGCCCCAGCATTTT.

V is TRBV20-1 and J is TRBJ2-1; TRBD2 is a possible D gene (6 bases). Germline CDR1 reads DFQATT; CDR2 reads SNEGSKA (reference sequence). The ends were cut back, 3 bases at V and 6 bases at J, with 12 bases in the middle. The CDR3 is 13 residues long. The CDR3 DNA sequence: TGCAGTGCTAGTGGTGGAGGGGCCAATGAGCAGTTCTTC. Amino acid sequence: CSASGGGANEQFF.

CDR3 sequence (DNA): TGTGCCAGCAGCATCCGGGGAGAGAGCTATGGCTACACCTTC. Protein: CASSIRGESYGYTF. This rearrangement joins TRBV6-5 to TRBJ1-2; D not resolved. Germline values: CDR1 MNHEY, CDR2 SVGAGI. The CDR3 extends over 14 amino acids. V lost 6 bases and J lost 4, with 15 bases in between.

The table lists this clone with a few counts. This rearrangement joins TRBV10-3 to TRBJ2-7; D unresolved. The germline V gene has CDR1 ENHRY and CDR2 SYGVKD. The CDR3 is 12 amino acids. Trimming shortened V by 0 bases and J by 4 bases, and 4 bases separated the two germline ends. The CDR3 loop is CAISESPYEQYF. The CDR3 coding sequence is TGTGCCATCAGTGAGTCCCCGTACGAGCAGTACTTC.